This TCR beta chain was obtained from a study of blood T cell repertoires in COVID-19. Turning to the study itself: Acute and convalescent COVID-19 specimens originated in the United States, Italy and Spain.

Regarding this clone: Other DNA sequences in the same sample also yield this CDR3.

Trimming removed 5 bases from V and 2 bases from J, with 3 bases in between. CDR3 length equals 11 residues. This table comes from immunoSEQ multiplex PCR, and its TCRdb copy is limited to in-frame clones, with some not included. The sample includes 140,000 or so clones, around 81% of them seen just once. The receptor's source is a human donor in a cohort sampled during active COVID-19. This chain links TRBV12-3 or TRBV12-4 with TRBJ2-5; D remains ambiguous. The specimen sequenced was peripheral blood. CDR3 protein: CASSPQETQYF. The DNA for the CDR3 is TGTGCCAGCAGTCCGCAAGAGACCCAGTACTTC.